This T cell receptor (beta chain) appears in the sequencing data of a study of STAT5B mutations in CD4+ large granular lymphocyte leukemia. General study points: Without putative leukemic clones, patient CD4-sorted repertoires remained more clonal than healthy CD4+ repertoires.

Repertoires were generated with immunoSEQ multiplex PCR, while TCRdb's copy carries only in-frame clones and drops some. This table has 30,000 to 40,000 clones, 76% appearing once. The CDR3 loop spans 14 amino acids. V lost 4 bases, J lost 5 bases, and 13 bases lay in between. Germline assignment: CDR1 SGHNT and CDR2 YYREEE (reference sequence). Buffy coats from healthy blood donors served as controls. Turning to this clone: Its specificity is not known.

The chain is built from TRBV5-4 and TRBJ1-3; D might be TRBD1 (5 bases). This clonotype originated in a human donor in good health. Sequencing input: CD4+ T cells from blood buffy coats. The CDR3 is CASSPDKQRNTIYF. The CDR3 nucleotides read TGTGCCAGCAGCCCGGACAAACAACGAAACACCATATATTTT.